What follows describes a single TCR beta chain. Its target antigen remains unknown. The record has no base qualities; no much larger clone is one base away. The library was prepared using the immunoSEQ multiplex PCR assay. For the multiplex PCR, a mixture combining 60 forward primers for TCR Vbeta segments and 13 reverse primers for TCR Jbeta segments was used. Amplification of the CDR3 region of rearranged TCR beta genes was performed with a multiplex PCR assay on genomic DNA. The amplified TCR beta libraries were sequenced on the Illumina HiSeq System as 87-base-pair reads. The study's processing was this. A later analysis counted about 76 million unique TCR beta chains across the 600 to 850 repertoires, and some 11 million of these chains were shared by at least two donors. To remove PCR and sequencing errors, raw reads were error-corrected and collapsed into unique sequences using a nearest-neighbor algorithm that merged closely related sequences. Alignment of CDR3 sequences to IMGT reference sequences was used to assign V, D and J gene segments. For a sequence to be retained, a match of at least six nucleotides was required to both a V gene segment and a J gene segment. Rearrangements were called productive when the CDR3 lacked stop codons and stayed in frame with V and J; all others were non-productive. Following IMGT convention, CDR3 was defined as the stretch from the second conserved V-encoded cysteine to the conserved J-encoded phenylalanine. The earlier analysis of 450 to 750 of the donors excluded any sequence lacking an unambiguous match to a single V gene segment. In an earlier analysis of several hundred of the donors, V segments were called functional above 56.7% productive rearrangements and were called segregating when the between-donor standard deviation exceeded 5%. To diagnose cytomegalovirus status from the catalog of TCR beta chain sequences, a statistical classification framework was built. V and J gene assignment, in a later analysis, came from comparing TCR nucleotide sequences with IMGT/GENE-DB human TR gene sequences. Using the TCRdist pipeline, a later analysis assigned CDR3 sequences along with most-parsimonious VDJ recombination scenarios. A later analysis defined each TCR beta chain by its CDR3 amino acid sequence plus V-gene family, and excluded reads lacking a unique V-gene family. As a way to deal with suspected cross-contamination and a sequencing artifact, a later analysis dropped roughly 620 nucleotide sequences that were highly shared and had low generation probability. In a later analysis, a clonal expansion index for each public chain was calculated from normalized within-repertoire ranks of inferred template counts. Generation probabilities in a later analysis came from a VDJ recombination model fitted to out-of-frame rearrangements, and those results were checked against IGoR. A later analysis scored TCR-TCR, TCR-HLA and TCR-CMV co-occurrence with hypergeometric tests, applying a repertoire-size bias correction to TCR pairs. To estimate false discovery rates, a later analysis permuted the HLA or CMV assignments 20 times. In a later analysis, co-occurring TCRs were grouped with DBSCAN, and TCRdist sequence similarity was added when clustering was performed within HLA-allele-positive subsets. Repertoires with fewer than 30,000 or more than 120,000 public chains were left out of co-occurrence clustering, as were about five repertoires with anomalous nucleotide sharing. What TCRdb holds here is the immuneACCESS table cut down to in-frame rearrangements. Part of the clones is not present; checked against another copy, under half of the missing clones reflect an unresolved V gene, and the others are unexplained. V and J calls and clone size are copied from that table; D and trimming were computed from the DNA. The sample includes some 140,000 clones, with approximately 74% observed a single time. Around 1.9% of the sample is held by the ten biggest clonotypes.

This specimen comes from a study of cytomegalovirus exposure and HLA in healthy donors listed by TCRdb under 2017. Regarding the research as a whole: According to an earlier analysis of a few hundred of the donors, 150 million to 200 million T cells yielded approximately 120 million unique TCR beta sequences and 276 Gb of sequence data. The number of typed donors differed by locus: about 620-640 for A, B, C, DRB1 and DQB1; approximately 520 for DQA1; 606 for DPA1; and approximately 450 for DPB1. Genome-wide SNP genotypes for about 60% of the roughly 670 donors were used in a later genetic analysis, which treated that subset as a discovery cohort. The aim of the study was to test whether cataloging public T cell receptors could identify signatures of past pathogen exposure. To decide whether each TCR beta V gene segment behaved as functional or pseudogenic, an earlier analysis of some 540 of the donors relied on high-throughput TCR beta sequencing. Because of strong linkage in the cohort, five DR-DQ haplotypes were treated as single units for association and clustering. To predict cytomegalovirus infection status, the study combined high-throughput TCR immunosequencing, statistical association of individual TCRs with disease status, and machine learning. Rather than drawing on any new phenotypic data, the later analysis identified candidate immune exposures from TCR beta sequences and the way those sequences occurred across donors. In addition to the first cohort of 666 subjects, a separate validation cohort of 130 or so different subjects was used. Alongside the repertoire data, information on donor age, sex, ethnicity and CMV serostatus was compiled. HLA typing covered class I and class II loci at four-digit resolution. A later analysis re-analyzed previously published TCR beta repertoires from approximately 700 donors and added high-resolution HLA genotyping to study TCR occurrence patterns. Among the roughly 400 genotyped donors, roughly 80% belonged to the genetic ancestry cluster associated with self-reported Caucasian donors. The study profiled the T cell repertoires of more than 500 subjects by immunosequencing and related them to cytomegalovirus serostatus. An early release that covered 640 HLA-typed donors contained about 300 gigabases of sequencing data and tens of millions of unique TCR sequences. Every discovery cohort repertoire had been produced on one sequencing platform. Among some 410 genotyped donors of the cohort, an average of 235,054 unique TCR beta nucleotide sequences were sequenced per donor, around 20% of them non-productive. The full study reports these points: A later analysis found that TCR association rates varied across HLA loci, with DRB1 alleles showing the most associated TCRs and HLA-C alleles the fewest. The 87-base-pair reads could not distinguish some IMGT-functional V segments, including TRBV6-2 and TRBV6-3, so those segments were excluded. The study listed approximately 150 TCR beta chains as associated with cytomegalovirus. In a later analysis, more than 15,000 TCR beta sequences were associated with specific HLA alleles at a false discovery rate of 0.05. For the cohort, immune exposure information was limited to CMV serostatus. Assigning TCR associations to individual alleles was difficult when HLA alleles, especially DR and DQ, strongly co-occurred. The classifier was reported to diagnose cytomegalovirus status with high specificity and sensitivity in both the original and validation cohorts. In a later analysis, most CMV-associated TCR beta chains were found to appear HLA-restricted, with HLA associations seemingly driven largely by CMV exposure. The authors suggested that the approach could potentially be extended to other disease states and immunological phenotypes. A cluster of highly shared sequence variants was judged likely to be a technical artifact of the sequencing pipeline. Compared with the approximately 720-donor mean, donors in an Asian-associated ancestry cluster had fewer N-insertions in productive TCRs, according to a later genetic analysis. Most TCR sequences were seen in very few donors, while some public TCRs were found in many individuals. Because HLA typing was unavailable for some donors at each locus, only the typed subset was used in association tests. Linkage disequilibrium might explain the correlated functional status among segregating V segments, but an unknown experimental factor could not be excluded. The presence/absence analyses assumed that sequencing depth was roughly uniform across donors, and that assumption may not be true. In a later analysis, HLA-associated TCR beta chains showed more clonal expansion and lower generation probabilities than non-associated chains that were equally common. According to a later analysis, parvovirus B19, influenza, CMV and Epstein-Barr virus appeared linked to several top co-occurrence clusters. A further reported finding was that TCR beta sequences accurately predicted the HLA-A and HLA-B alleles for most subjects in the first cohort. A later genetic analysis associated a missense DCLRE1C variant with V-gene and J-gene trimming of TCR beta chains, and an independent cohort replicated the association. In an earlier analysis of some 550 of the donors, most TCR beta V segments were observed in productive rearrangements about 90% or about 30% of the time, broadly matching IMGT annotations. In vitro tests confirmed that a few of the cytomegalovirus-associated TCR beta chains recognize cytomegalovirus antigens. The cohort was sequenced for TCR beta chains only, and without alpha or paired-chain data the features that could be detected were limited. Because counts were too low, roughly 16 rarely observed V segments, including chromosome 9 orphons, were left out of the earlier analysis of roughly 600 of the donors.

Per the germline V gene (reference sequence), SEHNR is the CDR1 and FQNEAQ is the CDR2. The CDR3 runs 16 amino acids, cysteine and phenylalanine included. Only the CDR3 DNA stays, 48 bases, in frame from base 1. Deletion took 5 bases off V and 4 bases off J, with a span of 21 bases between the germline ends. The cohort consisted of more than 650 healthy bone marrow donors. At the time of sampling, every cohort member was nominally healthy, though immune exposures that went unrecorded were likely present. The donor tested CMV seronegative and was one of the 352 seronegative cohort members. Each donor provided a peripheral blood sample, and peripheral blood mononuclear cells were used for TCR beta sequencing. The Qiagen DNeasy Blood Extraction Kit was used to extract genomic DNA from the blood cell samples.

The material sequenced was PBMCs. This receptor chain uses TRBV7-9 and TRBJ2-7, with TRBD2 perhaps the D gene, on 7 matching bases. This receptor was obtained from a man between 25 and 39 years old in good health and CMV-seronegative. CDR3 reads: CASSDSTEGGGYEQYF. Read as DNA, the sequence is TGTGCCAGCAGCGACAGTACGGAGGGGGGAGGGTACGAGCAGTACTTC.